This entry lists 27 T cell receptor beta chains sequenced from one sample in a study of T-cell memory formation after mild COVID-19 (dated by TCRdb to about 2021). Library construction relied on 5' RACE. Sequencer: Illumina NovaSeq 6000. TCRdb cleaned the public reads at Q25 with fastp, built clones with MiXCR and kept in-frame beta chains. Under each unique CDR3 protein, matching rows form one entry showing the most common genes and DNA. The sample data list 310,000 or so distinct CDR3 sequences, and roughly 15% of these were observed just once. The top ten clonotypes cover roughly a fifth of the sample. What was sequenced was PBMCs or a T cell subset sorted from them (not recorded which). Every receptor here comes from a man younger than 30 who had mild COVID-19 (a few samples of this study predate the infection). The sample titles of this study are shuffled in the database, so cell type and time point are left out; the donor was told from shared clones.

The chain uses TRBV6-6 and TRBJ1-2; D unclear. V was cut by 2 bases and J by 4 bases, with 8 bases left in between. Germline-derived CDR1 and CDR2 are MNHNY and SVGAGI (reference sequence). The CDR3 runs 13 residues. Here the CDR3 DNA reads TGTGCCAGCAGTTACAGGCTGATCTATGGCTACACCTTC. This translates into CASSYRLIYGYTF.

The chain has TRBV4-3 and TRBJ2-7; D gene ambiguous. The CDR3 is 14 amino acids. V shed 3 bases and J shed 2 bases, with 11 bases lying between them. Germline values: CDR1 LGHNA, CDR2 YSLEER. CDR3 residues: CASSHAPFTYEQYF. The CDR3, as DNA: TGCGCCAGCAGCCACGCACCCTTTACCTACGAGCAGTACTTC.

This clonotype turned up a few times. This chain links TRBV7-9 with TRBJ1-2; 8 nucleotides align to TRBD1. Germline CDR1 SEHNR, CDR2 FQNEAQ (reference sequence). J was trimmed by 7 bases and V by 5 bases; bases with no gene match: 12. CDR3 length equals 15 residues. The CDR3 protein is CASSPTETGVGGYTF. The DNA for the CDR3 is TGTGCCAGCAGCCCAACCGAGACAGGGGTTGGTGGCTACACCTTC.

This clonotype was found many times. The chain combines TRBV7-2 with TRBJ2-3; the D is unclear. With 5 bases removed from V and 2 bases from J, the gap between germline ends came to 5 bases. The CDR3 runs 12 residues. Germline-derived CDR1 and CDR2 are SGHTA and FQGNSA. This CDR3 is CASSPPTDTQYF. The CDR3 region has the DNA TGTGCCAGCAGCCCCCCCACAGATACGCAGTATTTT.

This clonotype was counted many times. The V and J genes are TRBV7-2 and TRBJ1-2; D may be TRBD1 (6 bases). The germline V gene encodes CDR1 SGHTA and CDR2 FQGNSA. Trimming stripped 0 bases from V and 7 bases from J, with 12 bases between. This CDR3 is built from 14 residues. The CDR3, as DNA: TGTGCCAGCAGCTTAGCGCCAGGGGCCGTTGGCTACACCTTC. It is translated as CASSLAPGAVGYTF.

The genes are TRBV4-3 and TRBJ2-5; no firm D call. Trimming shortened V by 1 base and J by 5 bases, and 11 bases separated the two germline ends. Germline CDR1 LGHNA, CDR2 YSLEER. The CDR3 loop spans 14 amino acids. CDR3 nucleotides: TGCGCCAGCAGCCAAGGACAACCTCCTGAGACCCAGTACTTC. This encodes CASSQGQPPETQYF.

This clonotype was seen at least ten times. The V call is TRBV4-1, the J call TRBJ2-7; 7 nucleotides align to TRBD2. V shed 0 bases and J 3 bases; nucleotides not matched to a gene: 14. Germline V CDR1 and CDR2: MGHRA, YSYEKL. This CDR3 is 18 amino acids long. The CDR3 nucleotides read TGCGCCAGCAGCCAAGAGAGCCGCCCCCTTTCTAGCGGCTACGAGCAGTACTTC. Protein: CASSQESRPLSSGYEQYF.

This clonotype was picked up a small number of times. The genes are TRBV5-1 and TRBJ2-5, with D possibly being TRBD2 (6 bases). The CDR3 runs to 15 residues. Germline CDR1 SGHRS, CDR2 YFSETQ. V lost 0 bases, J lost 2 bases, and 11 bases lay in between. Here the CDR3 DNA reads TGCGCCAGCAGCTTGGATGCGGGGACTCAAGAGACCCAGTACTTC. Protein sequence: CASSLDAGTQETQYF.

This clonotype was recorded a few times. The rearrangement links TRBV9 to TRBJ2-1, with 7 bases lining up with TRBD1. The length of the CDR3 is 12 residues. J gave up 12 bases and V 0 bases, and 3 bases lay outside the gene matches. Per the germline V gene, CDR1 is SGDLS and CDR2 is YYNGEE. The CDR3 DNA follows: TGTGCCAGCAGCGTAGTGACAGGGCGGCAGTTCTTC. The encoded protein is CASSVVTGRQFF.

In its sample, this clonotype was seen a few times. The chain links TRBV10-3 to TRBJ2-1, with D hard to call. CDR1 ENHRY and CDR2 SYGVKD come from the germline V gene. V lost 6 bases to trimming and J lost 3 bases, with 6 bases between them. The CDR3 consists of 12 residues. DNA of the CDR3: TGTGCCATCAGGGCAGACTACAATGAGCAGTTCTTC. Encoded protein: CAIRADYNEQFF.

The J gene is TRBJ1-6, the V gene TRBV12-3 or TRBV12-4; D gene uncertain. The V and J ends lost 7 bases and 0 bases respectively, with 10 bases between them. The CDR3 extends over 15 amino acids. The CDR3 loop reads CASNIRSSYNSPLHF. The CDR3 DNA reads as TGTGCCAGCAATATACGGAGCTCCTATAATTCACCCCTCCACTTT.

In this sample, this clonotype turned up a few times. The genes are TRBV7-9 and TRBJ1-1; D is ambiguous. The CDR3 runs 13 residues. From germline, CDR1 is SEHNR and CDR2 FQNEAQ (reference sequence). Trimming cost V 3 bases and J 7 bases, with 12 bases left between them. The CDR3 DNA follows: TGTGCCAGCAGCTTTTGGGCAGAAAGTGAAGCTTTCTTT. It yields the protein CASSFWAESEAFF.

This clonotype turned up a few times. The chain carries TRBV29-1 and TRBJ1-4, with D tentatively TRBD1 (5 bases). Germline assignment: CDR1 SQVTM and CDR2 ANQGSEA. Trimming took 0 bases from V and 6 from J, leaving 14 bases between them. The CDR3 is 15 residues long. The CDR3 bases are TGCAGCGTTGAAGATCGACTCAGGGAGCATGAAAAACTGTTTTTT. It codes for CSVEDRLREHEKLFF. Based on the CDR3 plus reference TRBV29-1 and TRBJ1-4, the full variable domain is SAVISQKPSRDICQRGTSLTIQCQVDSQVTMMFWYRQQPGQSLTLIATANQGSEATYESGFVIDKFPISRPNLTFSTLTVSNMSPEDSSIYLCSVEDRLREHEKLFFGSGTQLSVL.

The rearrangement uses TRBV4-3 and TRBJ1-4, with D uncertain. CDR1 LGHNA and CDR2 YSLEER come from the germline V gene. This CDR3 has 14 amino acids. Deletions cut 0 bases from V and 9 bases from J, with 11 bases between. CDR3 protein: CASSQDGGSKKLFF. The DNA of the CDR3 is TGCGCCAGCAGCCAAGATGGAGGGAGTAAAAAACTGTTTTTT.

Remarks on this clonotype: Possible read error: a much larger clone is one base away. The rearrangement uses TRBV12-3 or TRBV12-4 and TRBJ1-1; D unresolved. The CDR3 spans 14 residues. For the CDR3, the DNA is TGTTCCAGCAGTTTGCGGCACCAGAACACTGAAGCTTTCTTT. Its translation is CSSSLRHQNTEAFF.

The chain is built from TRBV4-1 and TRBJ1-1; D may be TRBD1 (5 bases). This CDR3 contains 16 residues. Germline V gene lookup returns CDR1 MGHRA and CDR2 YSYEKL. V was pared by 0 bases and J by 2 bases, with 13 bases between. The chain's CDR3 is CASSQDRTDRNTEAFF. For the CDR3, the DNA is TGCGCCAGCAGCCAAGATCGAACAGACAGAAACACTGAAGCTTTCTTT.

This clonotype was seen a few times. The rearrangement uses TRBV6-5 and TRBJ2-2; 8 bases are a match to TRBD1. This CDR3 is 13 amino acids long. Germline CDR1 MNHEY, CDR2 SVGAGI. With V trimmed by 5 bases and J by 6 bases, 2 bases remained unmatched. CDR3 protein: CASSPQGAGELFF. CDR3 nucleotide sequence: TGTGCCAGCAGTCCACAGGGGGCCGGGGAGCTGTTTTTT.

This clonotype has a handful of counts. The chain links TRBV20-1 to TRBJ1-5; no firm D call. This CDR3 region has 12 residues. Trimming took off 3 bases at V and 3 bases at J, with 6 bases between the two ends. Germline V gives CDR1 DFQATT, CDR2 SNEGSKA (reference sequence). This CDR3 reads CSASSLNQPQHF. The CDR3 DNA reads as TGCAGTGCTAGCAGTCTCAATCAGCCCCAGCATTTT.

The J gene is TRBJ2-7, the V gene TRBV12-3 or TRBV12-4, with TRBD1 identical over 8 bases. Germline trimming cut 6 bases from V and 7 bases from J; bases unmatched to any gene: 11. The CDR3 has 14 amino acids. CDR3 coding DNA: TGTGCCAGCAGCCCTCGGACAGGGACCCGGGAGCAGTACTTC. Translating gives CASSPRTGTREQYF.

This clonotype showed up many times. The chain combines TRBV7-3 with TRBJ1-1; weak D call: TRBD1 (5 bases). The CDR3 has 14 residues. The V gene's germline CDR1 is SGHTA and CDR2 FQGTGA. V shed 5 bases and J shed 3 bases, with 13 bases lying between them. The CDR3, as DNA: TGTGCCAGCAGCCCCGGTGGGGGATACACTGAAGCTTTCTTT. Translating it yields CASSPGGGYTEAFF. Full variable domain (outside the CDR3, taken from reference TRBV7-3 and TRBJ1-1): GAGVSQTPSNKVTEKGKYVELRCDPISGHTALYWYRQSLGQGPEFLIYFQGTGAADDSGLPNDRFFAVRPEGSVSTLKIQRTERGDSAVYLCASSPGGGYTEAFFGQGTRLTVV.

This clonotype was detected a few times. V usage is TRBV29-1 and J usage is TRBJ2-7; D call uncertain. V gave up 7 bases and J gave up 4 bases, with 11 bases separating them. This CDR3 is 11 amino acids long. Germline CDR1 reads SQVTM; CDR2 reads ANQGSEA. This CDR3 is CSAVHDYEQYV. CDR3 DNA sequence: TGCAGCGCCGTCCACGATTACGAGCAGTACGTC.

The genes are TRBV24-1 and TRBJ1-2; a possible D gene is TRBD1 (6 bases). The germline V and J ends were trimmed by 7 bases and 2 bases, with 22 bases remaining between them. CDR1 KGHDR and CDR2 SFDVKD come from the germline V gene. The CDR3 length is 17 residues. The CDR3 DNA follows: TGTGCCACCAGGGCTGCTCACAGGGAAATCGGGAACTATGGCTACACCTTC. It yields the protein CATRAAHREIGNYGYTF.

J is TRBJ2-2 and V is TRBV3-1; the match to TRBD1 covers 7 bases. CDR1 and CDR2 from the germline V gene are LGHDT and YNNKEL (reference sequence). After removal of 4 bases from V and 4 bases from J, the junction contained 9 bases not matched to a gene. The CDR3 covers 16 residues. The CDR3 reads CASSRRTGLSTGELFF. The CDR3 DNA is TGTGCCAGCAGCCGAAGGACAGGCCTGTCCACCGGGGAGCTGTTTTTT. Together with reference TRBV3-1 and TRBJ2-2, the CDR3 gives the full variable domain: DTAVSQTPKYLVTQMGNDKSIKCEQNLGHDTMYWYKQDSKKFLKIMFSYNNKELIINETVPNRFSPKSPDKAHLNLHINSLELGDSAVYFCASSRRTGLSTGELFFGEGSRLTVL.

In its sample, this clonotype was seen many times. DNA for the CDR3: TGCGCCAGCAGCTTGGGCGTACCCAATGAGCAGTTCTTC. Residues: CASSLGVPNEQFF. The V gene is TRBV5-1, the J gene TRBJ2-1, with unresolved D. The CDR3 spans 13 residues. Trimming took 0 bases from V and 6 from J, leaving 7 bases between them. CDR1 is SGHRS and CDR2 is YFSETQ in the germline V gene.

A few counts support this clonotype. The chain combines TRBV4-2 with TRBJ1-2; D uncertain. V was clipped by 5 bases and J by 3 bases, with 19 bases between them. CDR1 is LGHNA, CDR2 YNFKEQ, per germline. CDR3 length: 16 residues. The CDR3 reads CASSSKISRLDYGYTF. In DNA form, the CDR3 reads TGTGCCAGCAGCTCCAAGATATCCAGGCTGGACTATGGCTACACCTTC.

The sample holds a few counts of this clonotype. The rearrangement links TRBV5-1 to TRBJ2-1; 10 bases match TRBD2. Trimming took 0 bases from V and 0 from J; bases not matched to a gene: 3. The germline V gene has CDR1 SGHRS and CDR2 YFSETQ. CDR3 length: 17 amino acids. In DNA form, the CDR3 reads TGCGCCAGCAGCTTGGAGCGGGGGGGACTCTCCTACAATGAGCAGTTCTTC. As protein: CASSLERGGLSYNEQFF.

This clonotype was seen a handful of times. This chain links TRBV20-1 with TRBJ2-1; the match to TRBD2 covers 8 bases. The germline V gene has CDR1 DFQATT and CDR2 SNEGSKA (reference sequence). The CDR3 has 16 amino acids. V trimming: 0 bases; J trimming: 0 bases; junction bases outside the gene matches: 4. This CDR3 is CSARDTGGGSYNEQFF. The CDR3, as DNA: TGCAGTGCTAGAGACACCGGGGGGGGCTCCTACAATGAGCAGTTCTTC.